This T cell receptor beta chain was observed in a study of blood T cells in healthy people across ages. The CDR3 runs 14 residues. With V trimmed by 5 bases and J by 5 bases, 11 bases remained unmatched. Germline V CDR1 and CDR2: DFQATT, SNEGSKA (reference sequence). Combining a sample-barcoded 5' primer with a J-beta primer mix, a second PCR ran for about 7 to 12 cycles. Each TCR beta cDNA got a 12-nucleotide random molecular identifier. TCRdb re-derived calls from the 5' RACE reads in MiXCR, one entry per CDR3 protein. The repertoire holds roughly 1,100,000 distinct CDR3 sequences, almost 25% seen once, with approximately 0.75% in the top ten. The data were also submitted as part of a second study, on T cells of mothers and their children. That source reports: A slight, non-significant increase in overlap was found for related mother-child pairs relative to unrelated pairs. No persistent microchimeric T cell clones were detected.

This sequence was found in a girl aged 2-10 years in good health. Sequencing input: blood. The J gene is TRBJ2-5, the V gene TRBV20-1, with 7 bases identical to TRBD2. The CDR3 loop reads CSAPRTRGGETQYF. The CDR3 DNA reads TGCAGTGCTCCCCGGACTAGAGGAGGGGAGACCCAGTACTTC.